This entry is about one T cell receptor beta chain. Its antigen is unidentified. This record belongs to a study of T cells in localized non-small cell lung cancer. Study-level findings and limits: Adjacent lung tissue had a median approximately 57 of the top 100 clones found in the tumor. Adjacent uninvolved lung had the highest clonality, suggesting focused antigen responses. Longer overall survival associated with higher blood T cell density; shorter survival with higher adjacent-lung clonality. Heterogeneity remains possible, as sequencing covered one tumor region only.

This CDR3 comprises 15 residues. Germline V CDR1 and CDR2: SGHTA, FQGNSA. The germline V and J ends were trimmed by 3 bases and 0 bases, with 12 bases remaining between them. This table comes from immunoSEQ multiplex PCR, and its TCRdb copy is limited to in-frame clones, with some not included. This table holds 72,000 or so clones, roughly nine tenths found once. The chain employs TRBV7-2 and TRBJ2-7, with D perhaps being TRBD1 or TRBD2 (6 bases each). The material sequenced was peripheral blood, taken before any cancer treatment. This TCR came from a male donor aged 60 or older with stage III squamous cell lung carcinoma. The CDR3 spells CASSLGGPSSYEQYF. In nucleotides, the CDR3 is TGTGCCAGCAGCTTGGGGGGCCCAAGCTCCTACGAGCAGTACTTC.